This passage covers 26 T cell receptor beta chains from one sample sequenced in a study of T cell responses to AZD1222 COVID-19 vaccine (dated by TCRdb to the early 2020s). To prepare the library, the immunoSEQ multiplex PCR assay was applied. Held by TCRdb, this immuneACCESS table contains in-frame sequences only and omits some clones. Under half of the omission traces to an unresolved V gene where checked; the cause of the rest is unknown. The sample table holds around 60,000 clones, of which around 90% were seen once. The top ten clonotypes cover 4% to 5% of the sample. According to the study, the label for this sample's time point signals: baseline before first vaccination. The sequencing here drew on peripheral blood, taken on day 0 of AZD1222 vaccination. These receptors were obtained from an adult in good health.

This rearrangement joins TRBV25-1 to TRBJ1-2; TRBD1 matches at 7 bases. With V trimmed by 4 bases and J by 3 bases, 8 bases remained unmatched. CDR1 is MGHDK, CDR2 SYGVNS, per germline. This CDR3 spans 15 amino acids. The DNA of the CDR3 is TGTGCCAGCAGTGGCTCCGGGACAGTGGACTATGGCTACACCTTC. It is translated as CASSGSGTVDYGYTF.

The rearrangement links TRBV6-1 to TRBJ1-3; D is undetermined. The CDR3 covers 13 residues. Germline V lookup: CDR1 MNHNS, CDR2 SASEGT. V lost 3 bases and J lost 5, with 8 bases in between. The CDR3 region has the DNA TGTGCCAGCAGTGAGGTGACCCGAAACACCATATATTTT. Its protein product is CASSEVTRNTIYF.

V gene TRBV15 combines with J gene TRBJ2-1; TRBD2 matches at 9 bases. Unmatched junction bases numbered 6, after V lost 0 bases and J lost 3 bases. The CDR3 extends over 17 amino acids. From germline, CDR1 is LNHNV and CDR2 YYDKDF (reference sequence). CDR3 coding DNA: TGTGCCACCAGCAGAGATAGGCTAGCGGGGTTCTACAATGAGCAGTTCTTC. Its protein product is CATSRDRLAGFYNEQFF.

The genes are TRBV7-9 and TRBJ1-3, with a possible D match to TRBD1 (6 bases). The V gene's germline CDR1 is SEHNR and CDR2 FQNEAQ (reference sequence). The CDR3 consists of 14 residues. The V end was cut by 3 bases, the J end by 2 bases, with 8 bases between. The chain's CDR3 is CASSFRGAGNTIYF. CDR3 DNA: TGTGCCAGCAGCTTTAGGGGGGCTGGAAACACCATATATTTT.

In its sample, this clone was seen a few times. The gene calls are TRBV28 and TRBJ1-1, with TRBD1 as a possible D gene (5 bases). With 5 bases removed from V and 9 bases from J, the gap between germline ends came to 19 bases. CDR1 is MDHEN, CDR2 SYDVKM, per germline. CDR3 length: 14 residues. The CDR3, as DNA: TGTGCCAGCAGTCCGACTGGGGGTGAAGGGAAAGCTTTCTTT. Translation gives CASSPTGGEGKAFF.

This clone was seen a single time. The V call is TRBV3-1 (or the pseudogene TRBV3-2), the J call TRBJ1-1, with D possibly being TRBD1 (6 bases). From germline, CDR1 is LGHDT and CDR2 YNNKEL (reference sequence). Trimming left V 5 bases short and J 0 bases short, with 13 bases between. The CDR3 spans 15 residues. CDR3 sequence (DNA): TGTGCCAGCAGCTCCCGGGACACCCTGAACACTGAAGCTTTCTTT. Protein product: CASSSRDTLNTEAFF.

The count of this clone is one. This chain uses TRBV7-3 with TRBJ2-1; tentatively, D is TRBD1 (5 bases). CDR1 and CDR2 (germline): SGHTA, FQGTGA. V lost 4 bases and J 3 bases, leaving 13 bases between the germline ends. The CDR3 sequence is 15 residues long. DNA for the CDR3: TGTGCCAGCAGCTCCGACAATAGGGGCTACAATGAGCAGTTCTTC. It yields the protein CASSSDNRGYNEQFF.

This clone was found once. The CDR3 here is CASSLTSGGAETQYF. CDR3 nucleotide sequence: TGTGCCAGCAGTTTGACTAGCGGGGGTGCTGAGACCCAGTACTTC. The chain is built from TRBV6-5 and TRBJ2-5, with TRBD2 matching over 12 bases. CDR3 length equals 15 residues. J lost 5 bases, V lost 4 bases, and 5 bases had no gene match. Per germline, CDR1 MNHEY and CDR2 SVGAGI.

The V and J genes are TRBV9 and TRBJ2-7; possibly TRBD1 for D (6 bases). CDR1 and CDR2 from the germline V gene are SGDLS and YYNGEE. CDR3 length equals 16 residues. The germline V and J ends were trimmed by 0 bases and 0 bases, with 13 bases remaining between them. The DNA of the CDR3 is TGTGCCAGCAGCGTAGATGACAGGCTGTTCTCCTACGAGCAGTACTTC. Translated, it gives CASSVDDRLFSYEQYF.

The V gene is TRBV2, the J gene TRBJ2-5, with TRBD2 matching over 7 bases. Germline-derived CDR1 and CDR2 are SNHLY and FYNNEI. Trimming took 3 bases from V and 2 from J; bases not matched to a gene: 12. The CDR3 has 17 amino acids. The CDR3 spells CASSETSFARRQETQYF. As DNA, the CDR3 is TGTGCCAGCAGTGAGACTAGCTTCGCTCGCCGACAAGAGACCCAGTACTTC.

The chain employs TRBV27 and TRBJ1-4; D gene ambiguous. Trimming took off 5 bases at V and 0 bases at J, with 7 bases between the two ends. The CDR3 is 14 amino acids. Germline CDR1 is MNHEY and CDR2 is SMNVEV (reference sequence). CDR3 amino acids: CASSPLPTNEKLFF. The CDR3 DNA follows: TGTGCCAGCAGTCCACTCCCAACTAATGAAAAACTGTTTTTT.

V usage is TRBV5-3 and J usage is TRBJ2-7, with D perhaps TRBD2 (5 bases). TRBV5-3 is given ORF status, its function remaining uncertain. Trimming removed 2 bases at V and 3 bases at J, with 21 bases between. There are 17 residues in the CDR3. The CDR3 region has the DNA TGTGCCAGAAGCTTCAGATGGGGTGATAGCGCTTTCTACGAGCAGTACTTC. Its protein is CARSFRWGDSAFYEQYF.

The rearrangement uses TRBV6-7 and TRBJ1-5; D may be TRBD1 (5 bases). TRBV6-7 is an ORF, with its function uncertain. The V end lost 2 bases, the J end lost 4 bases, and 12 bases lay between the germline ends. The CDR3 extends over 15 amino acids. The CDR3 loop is CASSYGWGENQPQHF. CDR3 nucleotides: TGTGCCAGCAGTTACGGGTGGGGGGAAAATCAGCCCCAGCATTTT.

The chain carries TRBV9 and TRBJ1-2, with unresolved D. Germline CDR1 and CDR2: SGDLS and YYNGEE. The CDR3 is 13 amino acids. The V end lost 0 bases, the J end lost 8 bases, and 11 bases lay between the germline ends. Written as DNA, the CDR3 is TGTGCCAGCAGCGTAGAAGGTATGGGGGGCTACACCTTC. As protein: CASSVEGMGGYTF.

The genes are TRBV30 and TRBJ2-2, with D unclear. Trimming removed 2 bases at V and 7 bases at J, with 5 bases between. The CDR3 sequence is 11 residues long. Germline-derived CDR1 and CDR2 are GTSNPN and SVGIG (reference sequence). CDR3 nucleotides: TGTGCCTGGAGTACATTCGGGGAGCTGTTTTTT. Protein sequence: CAWSTFGELFF.

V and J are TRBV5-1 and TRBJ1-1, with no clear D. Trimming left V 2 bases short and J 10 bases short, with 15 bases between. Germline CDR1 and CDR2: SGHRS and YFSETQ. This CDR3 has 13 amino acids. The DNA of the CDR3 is TGCGCCAGCAGCTTCGTGCCCCAACGGTCAGCTTTCTTT. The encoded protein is CASSFVPQRSAFF.

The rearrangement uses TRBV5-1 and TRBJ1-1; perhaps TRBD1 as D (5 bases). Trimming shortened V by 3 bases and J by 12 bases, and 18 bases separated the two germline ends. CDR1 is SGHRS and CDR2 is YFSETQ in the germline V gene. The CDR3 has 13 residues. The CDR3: CASSSGTGGGTFF. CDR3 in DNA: TGCGCCAGCAGCTCCGGGACCGGCGGTGGGACTTTCTTT.

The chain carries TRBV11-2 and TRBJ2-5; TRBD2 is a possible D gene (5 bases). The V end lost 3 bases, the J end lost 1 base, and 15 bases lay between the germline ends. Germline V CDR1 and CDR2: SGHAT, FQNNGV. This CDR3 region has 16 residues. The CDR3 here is CASSLRVGSGQETQYF. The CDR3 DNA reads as TGTGCCAGCAGCTTGAGAGTGGGCAGCGGCCAAGAGACCCAGTACTTC.

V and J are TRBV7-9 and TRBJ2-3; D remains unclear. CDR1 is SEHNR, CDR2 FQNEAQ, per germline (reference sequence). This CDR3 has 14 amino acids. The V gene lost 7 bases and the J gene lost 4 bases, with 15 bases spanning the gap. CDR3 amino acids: CASTSAPGADTQYF. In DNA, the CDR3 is TGTGCCAGCACCTCGGCCCCAGGTGCAGATACGCAGTATTTT.

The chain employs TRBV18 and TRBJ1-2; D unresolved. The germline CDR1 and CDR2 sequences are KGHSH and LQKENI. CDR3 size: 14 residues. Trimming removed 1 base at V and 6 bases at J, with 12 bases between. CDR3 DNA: TGTGCCAGCTCACCACGACCCCAGGACGATGGCTACACCTTC. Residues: CASSPRPQDDGYTF.

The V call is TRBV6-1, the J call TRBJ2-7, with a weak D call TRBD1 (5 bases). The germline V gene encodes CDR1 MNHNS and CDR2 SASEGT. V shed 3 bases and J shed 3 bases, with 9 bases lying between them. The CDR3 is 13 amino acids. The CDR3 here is CASSDTGYYEQYF. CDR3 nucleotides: TGTGCCAGCAGTGACACAGGATACTACGAGCAGTACTTC.

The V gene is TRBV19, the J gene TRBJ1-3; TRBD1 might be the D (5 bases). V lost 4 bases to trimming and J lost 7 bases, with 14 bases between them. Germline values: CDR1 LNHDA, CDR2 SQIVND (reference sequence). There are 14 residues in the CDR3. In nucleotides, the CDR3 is TGTGCCAGTAGTACCCCGACAGAACGGAACACCATATATTTT. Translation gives CASSTPTERNTIYF.

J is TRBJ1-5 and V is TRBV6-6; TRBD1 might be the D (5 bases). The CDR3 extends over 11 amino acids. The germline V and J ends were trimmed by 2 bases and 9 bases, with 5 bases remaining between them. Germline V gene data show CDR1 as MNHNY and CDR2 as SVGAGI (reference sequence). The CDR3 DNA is TGTGCCAGCAGTTACCAGGGGCCCCAGCATTTT. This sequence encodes CASSYQGPQHF.

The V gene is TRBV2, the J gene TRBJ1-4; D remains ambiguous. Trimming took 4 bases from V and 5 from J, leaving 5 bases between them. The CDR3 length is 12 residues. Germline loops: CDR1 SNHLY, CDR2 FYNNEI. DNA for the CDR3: TGTGCCAGCAGTGGGACGAATGAAAAACTGTTTTTT. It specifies CASSGTNEKLFF.

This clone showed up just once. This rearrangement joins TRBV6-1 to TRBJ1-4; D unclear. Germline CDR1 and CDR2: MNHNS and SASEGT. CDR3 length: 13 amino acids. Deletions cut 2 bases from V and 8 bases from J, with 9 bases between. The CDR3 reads CASSEMYGEKLFF. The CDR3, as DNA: TGTGCCAGCAGTGAAATGTACGGAGAAAAACTGTTTTTT.

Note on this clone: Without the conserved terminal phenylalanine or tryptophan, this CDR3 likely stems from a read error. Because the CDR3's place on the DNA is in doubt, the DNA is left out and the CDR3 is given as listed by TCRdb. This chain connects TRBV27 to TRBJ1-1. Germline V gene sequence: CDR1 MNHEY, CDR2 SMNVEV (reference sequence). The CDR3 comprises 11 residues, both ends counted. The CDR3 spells CASSLRCSDRI.